This T cell receptor (beta chain) derives from a study of blood T cell repertoires in COVID-19. Original processing methods: Nucleated cell number was recorded as an estimate derived from reference gene primer amplification. Some clones are missing from TCRdb's copy, which holds only in-frame ones; the method was immunoSEQ multiplex PCR. D and trimming come from the DNA, and the V and J calls and clone size come from that table. The sample holds about 140,000 clones; about 85% are singletons and the top ten take about 2.6%. This CDR3 has 18 amino acids. Per germline, CDR1 SGHRS and CDR2 YFSETQ. V trimming: 0 bases; J trimming: 6 bases; junction bases outside the gene matches: 12.

The clonotype was recovered from a human donor with acute or convalescent COVID-19. The donor label of this sample is uncertain. The V and J genes are TRBV5-1 and TRBJ2-1; 10 positions agree with TRBD2. The sequenced sample was peripheral blood. The CDR3 loop is CASSLAPSGSFRSNEQFF. For the CDR3, the DNA is TGCGCCAGCAGCTTGGCCCCTAGCGGGAGTTTTCGTAGCAATGAGCAGTTCTTC.